This TCR beta chain was profiled in a study of siplizumab effects on memory and regulatory T cells. A note on this clone: No antigen is known for it.

Roughly 100,000 TCR templates underwent assay in every sample. The repertoire was sequenced with immunoSEQ multiplex PCR; TCRdb's copy has only in-frame clones and lacks some. This sample carries some 90,000 clones, 85% to 90% of them seen once, and the ten largest clones take 15%. The V gene's germline CDR1 is LNHDA and CDR2 SQIVND (reference sequence). Trimming stripped 6 bases from V and 3 bases from J, with 21 bases between. The CDR3 covers 17 residues. The study, taken as a whole, reports: The diversity of naive T cells seemed greater than that of memory cells, and their alloresponse contribution seemed major. Suppression by proliferating Tregs derived from siplizumab cultures was not verified. Only a minor fraction of alloreactive clones mapped to unstimulated subsets.

This clonotype was sampled from a human donor in good health. Material for sequencing was CD4+ T cells sorted from blood. This chain uses TRBV19 with TRBJ2-1; a weak D match, TRBD2 (6 bases). The CDR3 DNA sequence: TGTGCCAGTAGCCCCGACGGCACTAGCCGGAGCTACAATGAGCAGTTCTTC. This codes for CASSPDGTSRSYNEQFF.